These 16 T cell receptor beta chains were sequenced from one sample in a study of beta chain features in type 1 diabetes. Expressed TCRB transcripts were sequenced because the isolated RNA had all been reverse transcribed beforehand. The protocol was immunoSEQ multiplex PCR, while the TCRdb copy is restricted to in-frame clones and leaves out a portion. In the table there are 900,000 or so clones, roughly 15% of which are singletons. Sequences were obtained from naive CD4+ T cells from blood. The receptors were gathered from a woman younger than 35 in good health.

The chain couples TRBV14 to TRBJ1-4, with a tentative D call TRBD1 (6 bases). V lost 5 bases, J lost 7 bases, and 14 bases lay in between. The germline CDR1 and CDR2 sequences are SGHDN and FVKESK. The CDR3 contains 14 residues. This chain's CDR3 is CASSDRGAGEKLFF. The CDR3 nucleotides are TGTGCCAGCAGCGACCGGGGGGCTGGTGAAAAACTGTTTTTT.

Comment on this clone: The sample has other DNA sequences that encode this CDR3 too. V gene TRBV7-2 combines with J gene TRBJ2-1, with TRBD2 matching 11 bases. V shed 3 bases, J shed 5 bases, and the junction held 3 bases outside the gene matches. CDR1 and CDR2 from the germline V gene are SGHTA and FQGNSA. The CDR3 is made up of 15 amino acids. The CDR3 DNA reads TGTGCCAGCAGCTTGGGACTAGCGGTGAACAATGAGCAGTTCTTC. It translates to CASSLGLAVNNEQFF.

This clone was seen once. V usage is TRBV6-6 and J usage is TRBJ2-5, with a possible D match to TRBD1 (6 bases). The V gene lost 6 bases and the J gene lost 0 bases, with 11 bases spanning the gap. The CDR3 covers 14 residues. Looked up from germline, CDR1 is MNHNY and CDR2 is SVGAGI (reference sequence). The CDR3 DNA follows: TGTGCCAGCAGCCGGACAGCGTACCAAGAGACCCAGTACTTC. Protein product: CASSRTAYQETQYF.

This chain connects TRBV7-2 to TRBJ2-5; possible D gene TRBD1, 5 bases. This CDR3 has 13 amino acids. Between the trimmed V and J ends, which lost 5 bases and 1 base, there was a span of 8 bases. Per the germline V gene, CDR1 is SGHTA and CDR2 is FQGNSA. CDR3: CASSRQFQETQYF. CDR3 in DNA: TGTGCCAGCAGCCGACAGTTCCAAGAGACCCAGTACTTC.

The chain recombines TRBV5-6 with TRBJ2-1; possible D gene TRBD2, 5 bases. V dropped 1 base and J dropped 2 bases, with 10 bases sitting between them. The CDR3 spans 15 residues. The germline CDR1 and CDR2 sequences are SGHDT and YYEEEE. The CDR3: CASSLTSLPYNEQFF. The CDR3 DNA follows: TGTGCCAGCAGCTTGACTAGTCTCCCCTACAATGAGCAGTTCTTC. Complete variable domain (other parts from reference TRBV5-6 and TRBJ2-1): DAGVTQSPTHLIKTRGQQVTLRCSPKSGHDTVSWYQQALGQGPQFIFQYYEEEERQRGNFPDRFSGHQFPNYSSELNVNALLLGDSALYLCASSLTSLPYNEQFFGPGTRLTVL.

This chain links TRBV18 with TRBJ1-3; no clear D. This CDR3 is 17 amino acids long. Germline V gene sequence: CDR1 KGHSH, CDR2 LQKENI. V lost 2 bases and J lost 0, with 14 bases in between. The CDR3 DNA sequence: TGTGCCAGCTCACCAGGGTCCTCCGTCACCTCTGGAAACACCATATATTTT. Its protein product is CASSPGSSVTSGNTIYF.

This clone showed up just a few times. The rearrangement uses TRBV7-2 and TRBJ2-3; 11 nucleotides match TRBD1. Trimming at V came to 3 bases and at J to 3 bases, leaving 5 bases not matched to a gene. This CDR3 comprises 16 residues. CDR1 and CDR2 (germline): SGHTA, FQGNSA. The CDR3 spells CASSFLDRGLTDTQYF. CDR3 nucleotides: TGTGCCAGCAGCTTCCTGGACAGGGGGCTTACAGATACGCAGTATTTT.

This clone was counted between two and nine times. This chain links TRBV15 with TRBJ2-2; 9 nucleotides agree with TRBD1. In germline, CDR1 is LNHNV, CDR2 YYDKDF (reference sequence). The ends lost 5 bases at V and 7 bases at J; junction bases unmatched: 14. This CDR3 region has 17 residues. The CDR3 bases are TGTGCCACCAGCGGAACAACAGGGGGCGTATCGATCGGGGAGCTGTTTTTT. Encoded protein: CATSGTTGGVSIGELFF.

This clone showed up just a few times. The chain carries TRBV5-6 and TRBJ2-2, with a possible D match to TRBD2 (8 bases). The CDR3 contains 18 residues. The germline V gene has CDR1 SGHDT and CDR2 YYEEEE. Trimming pared 2 bases from V and 1 base from J, leaving 18 bases between. The CDR3 reads CASSFNRGTSGNTGELFF. The CDR3 DNA reads as TGTGCCAGCAGCTTTAACAGGGGCACTAGCGGGAACACCGGGGAGCTGTTTTTT.

This clone was seen a handful of times. The chain couples TRBV10-3 to TRBJ1-2, with D possibly being TRBD1 (5 bases). V gave up 4 bases and J gave up 1 base, with 7 bases separating them. In germline, CDR1 is ENHRY, CDR2 SYGVKD. This CDR3 is 13 amino acids long. This chain's CDR3 is CAISGQFNYGYTF. The CDR3 nucleotides read TGTGCCATCAGTGGACAGTTTAACTATGGCTACACCTTC.

This clone turned up a few times. The chain has TRBV18 and TRBJ1-1; 8 positions match TRBD1. This CDR3 spans 14 amino acids. Germline values: CDR1 KGHSH, CDR2 LQKENI. Trimming cost V 3 bases and J 0 bases; bases outside gene matches: 0. The CDR3 DNA sequence: TGTGCCAGCTCACCGGACAGGGTGAACACTGAAGCTTTCTTT. Protein sequence: CASSPDRVNTEAFF.

This clone has only a few counts. In nucleotides, the CDR3 is TGCGCCAGCAGTGAGTATTTTGGAAGGTCCAGCGGGCTTAAGGTGCAGTTCTTC. This sequence encodes CASSEYFGRSSGLKVQFF. The chain links TRBV10-2 to TRBJ2-1; a weak D match, TRBD2 (6 bases). CDR1 and CDR2 from the germline V gene are WSHSY and SAAADI. V lost 1 base to trimming and J lost 12 bases, with 28 bases between them. The CDR3 has 18 amino acids.

As concerns this clone: This clone may be a read error of a much larger clone one base away. Other DNA sequences from this sample encode an identical CDR3 as well. The chain has TRBV7-8 and TRBJ2-3; no clear D. Between the trimmed V and J ends, which lost 3 bases and 4 bases, there was a span of 2 bases. This CDR3 is built from 11 residues. The germline gives CDR1 SGHVS, CDR2 FQNEAQ. CDR3 nucleotide sequence: TGTGCCAGCAGCTTGGCAGATACGCAGTATTTT. As protein: CASSLADTQYF. Supplemented by reference TRBV7-8 and TRBJ2-3, the full variable domain reads GAGVSQSPRYKVAKRGQDVALRCDPISGHVSLFWYQQALGQGPEFLTYFQNEAQLDKSGLPSDRFFAERPEGSVSTLKIQRTQQEDSAVYLCASSLADTQYFGPGTRLTVL.

In its sample, this clone was seen a few times. This chain connects TRBV18 to TRBJ2-1; D perhaps matches TRBD1 (6 bases). The CDR3 has 16 amino acids. The V gene's germline CDR1 is KGHSH and CDR2 LQKENI. V lost 3 bases and J lost 3, with 15 bases in between. In DNA form, the CDR3 reads TGTGCCAGCTCACCGCAACAGGGTTCCTTCTACAATGAGCAGTTCTTC. The encoded protein is CASSPQQGSFYNEQFF.

This clone was seen more than once but under ten times. The chain couples TRBV29-1 to TRBJ1-5; 7 bases match TRBD1. This CDR3 is built from 13 residues. Germline trimming cut 7 bases from V and 1 base from J; bases unmatched to any gene: 4. CDR1 is SQVTM, CDR2 ANQGSEA, per germline. CDR3 region: CSAGGGSNQPQHF. Here the CDR3 DNA reads TGCAGCGCAGGGGGTGGAAGCAATCAGCCCCAGCATTTT.

The chain employs TRBV5-1 and TRBJ2-1; no clear D gene. V gave up 0 bases and J gave up 6 bases, with 10 bases separating them. CDR3 length equals 14 residues. CDR1 is SGHRS, CDR2 YFSETQ, per germline. The CDR3 DNA reads as TGCGCCAGCAGCTTGGGATCCCCTGGCAATGAGCAGTTCTTC. Translating it yields CASSLGSPGNEQFF.